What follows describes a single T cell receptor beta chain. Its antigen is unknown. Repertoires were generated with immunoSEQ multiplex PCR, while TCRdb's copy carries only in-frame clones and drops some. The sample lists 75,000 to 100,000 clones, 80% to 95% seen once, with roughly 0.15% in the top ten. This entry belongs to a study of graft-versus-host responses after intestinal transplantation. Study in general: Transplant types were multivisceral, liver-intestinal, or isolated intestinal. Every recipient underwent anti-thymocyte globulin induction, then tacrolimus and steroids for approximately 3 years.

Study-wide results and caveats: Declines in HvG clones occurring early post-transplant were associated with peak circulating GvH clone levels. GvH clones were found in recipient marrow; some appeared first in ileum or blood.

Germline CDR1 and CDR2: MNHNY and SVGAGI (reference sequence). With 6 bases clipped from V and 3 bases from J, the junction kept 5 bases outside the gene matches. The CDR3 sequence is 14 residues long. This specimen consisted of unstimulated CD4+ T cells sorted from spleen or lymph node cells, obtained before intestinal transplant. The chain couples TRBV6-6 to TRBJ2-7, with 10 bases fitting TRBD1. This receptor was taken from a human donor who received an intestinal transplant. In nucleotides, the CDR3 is TGTGCCAGCAGGTCCGGGACAGGGGTCTACGAGCAGTACTTC. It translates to CASRSGTGVYEQYF.